Listed below are T cell receptor beta chains from one sample, sequenced in a study of blood T cell repertoires in COVID-19. The method was immunoSEQ multiplex PCR; TCRdb's version includes in-frame clones alone and lacks a portion of them. The table records 310,000 or so clones, around four fifths of them present only once. The sample consisted of peripheral blood. The receptors here all came from a woman between 45 and 60 years old with acute or convalescent COVID-19. Both conserved end residues are part of each CDR3. Fields, in order: CDR3 DNA, CDR3 protein, D gene, V gene, J gene, CDR3 length, clone size. A D gene is named only where the DNA matches it firmly. The size of a clone is reported for some rows only, either as once, few or many, or as a class for expanded clones.

TGTGCCAGTAGTATCGGGACAGCAAACCCCTTAGGTCAGCCCCAGCATTTT	CASSIGTANPLGQPQHF	TRBD1	TRBV19	TRBJ1-5	17	once
TGCGCCAGCAGCTTATTCTCGGAGACCCAGTACTTC	CASSLFSETQYF	-	TRBV5-1	TRBJ2-5	12	-
TGTGCCAGCAACCGGTTTTCGGATGAAAAACTGTTTTTT	CASNRFSDEKLFF	-	TRBV6-5	TRBJ1-4	13	-
TGTGCCAGCAGTTCCTTAGGACAGAGCCATGGCTACACCTTC	CASSSLGQSHGYTF	-	TRBV27	TRBJ1-2	14	-
TGTGCCAGCAGCCCGACAGGGTCGAACACCGGGGAGCTGTTTTTT	CASSPTGSNTGELFF	TRBD1	TRBV9	TRBJ2-2	15	-
TGTGCCAGCAGCCTGACTGTGAACACTGAAGCTTTCTTT	CASSLTVNTEAFF	-	TRBV27	TRBJ1-1	13	-
TGTGCCAGCAGGCCTCGACAGTTCATGGAGGGAGCTTTCTTT	CASRPRQFMEGAFF	-	TRBV6-5	TRBJ1-1	14	once
TGCAGCGTTCTCCGAGACTATGGCTACACCTTC	CSVLRDYGYTF	-	TRBV29-1	TRBJ1-2	11	-
TGCGCCAGCAGCTTGGGCGGACTAGCGACTGGAGAGACCCAGTACTTC	CASSLGGLATGETQYF	TRBD2	TRBV5-1	TRBJ2-5	16	once
TGTGCCAGCAGCCAATCAAGCAATCAGCCCCAGCATTTT	CASSQSSNQPQHF	-	TRBV3-1/TRBV3-2	TRBJ1-5	13	few
TGTGCCAGCAGCTTTATGGAGCTGTTTTTT	CASSFMELFF	-	TRBV7-9	TRBJ2-2	10	-
TGTGCCAGCAGTGAAGCTCCACGGAATTCACCCCTCCACTTT	CASSEAPRNSPLHF	-	TRBV2	TRBJ1-6	14	-
TGTGCCAGCCGGGGACAGGGAGCCACCTACGAGCAGTACTTC	CASRGQGATYEQYF	TRBD1	TRBV27	TRBJ2-7	14	-
TGTGCCAGCAGCCCGGGAGGGGGACAGGGGGTAGAGACCCAGTACTTC	CASSPGGGQGVETQYF	TRBD1	TRBV5-4	TRBJ2-5	16	-
TGCAGCGTTGACGGGGGGGGTACTGGCTACACCTTC	CSVDGGGTGYTF	-	TRBV29-1	TRBJ1-2	12	few
TGTGCCAGCACGGGCCGGGACAGGGGGCTAAGAGGCTACACCTTC	CASTGRDRGLRGYTF	TRBD1	TRBV28	TRBJ1-2	15	-
TGTGCCAGCAGCCAAGACCTCCAGGGGCTCGCCTATGGCTACACCTTC	CASSQDLQGLAYGYTF	-	TRBV4-2	TRBJ1-2	16	-
TGTGCCAGCAGGTGGGACAGCCTCAACACTGAAGCTTTCTTT	CASRWDSLNTEAFF	TRBD1	TRBV6-5	TRBJ1-1	14	-
TGTGCCAGCAGCTTGGAGGGGGTCTCTGGGGCCAACGTCCTGACTTTC	CASSLEGVSGANVLTF	-	TRBV5-8	TRBJ2-6	16	-
TGTGCCAGCAGTAGGGGACTCTTCTATGGCTACACCTTC	CASSRGLFYGYTF	-	TRBV6-2/TRBV6-3	TRBJ1-2	13	few
TGTGCCAGCAGTAAGGACAGGGATCAGCCCCAGCATTTT	CASSKDRDQPQHF	TRBD1	TRBV3-1/TRBV3-2	TRBJ1-5	13	-
TGCGCCAGCAGCCAGGCTGGACAGGGTAGCACAGATACGCAGTATTTT	CASSQAGQGSTDTQYF	TRBD1	TRBV3-1/TRBV3-2	TRBJ2-3	16	once